This TCR beta chain was identified in a study of T cells in narcolepsy. Study outcomes and limitations: Healthy controls reportedly lacked the autoreactive clonotypes serially found in patients' blood. Some memory CD4+ repertoires had no autoreactive clone sequences.

Of note for this clone: Its antigen is currently unknown.

Clones were sequenced by immunoSEQ multiplex PCR, and TCRdb holds only the in-frame ones, with some missing. Of fewer than 35,000 clones listed, roughly 80% are singletons. Germline loops: CDR1 SGHRS, CDR2 YFSETQ. This CDR3 contains 14 residues. The germline V and J ends were trimmed by 4 bases and 4 bases, with 14 bases remaining between them. The J gene is TRBJ1-1, the V gene TRBV5-1; a weak D match, TRBD1 (5 bases). The TCR was taken from a human donor in good health. Sequencing was performed on memory (CD45RA-) CD4+ T cells from blood. CDR3 sequence: CASSLTVPITEAFF. The CDR3 region has the DNA TGCGCCAGCAGCCTGACAGTGCCGATCACTGAAGCTTTCTTT.